This TCR beta chain came from a study of blood T cell repertoires in COVID-19. Across the study: T cells, B-cell-depleted T cells, or PBMCs supplied cDNA or gDNA.

Cohorts were determined from participant-reported clinical history. The CDR3 runs 13 residues. The junction had 3 bases not matched to a gene; V was cut back by 4 bases and J by 5 bases. Germline CDR1 is MGHRA and CDR2 is YSYEKL. As originally analysed: Reference gene primer amplification gave nucleated cell count estimates. The method was immunoSEQ multiplex PCR; TCRdb's version includes in-frame clones alone and lacks a portion of them. The V and J calls and clone size are taken from that table; D and trimming were inferred from the DNA. The repertoire holds 200,000 to 250,000 clones, with roughly nine tenths as singletons.

Sequencing used PBMCs or T cells enriched from blood (not recorded which). The V gene is TRBV4-1, the J gene TRBJ1-1; 8 bases agree with TRBD1. The receptor was derived from a woman between 18 and 29 years old in a cohort exposed to, infected with or recovered from COVID-19 (not recorded which). DNA for the CDR3: TGCGCCAGCAGCCGCGGACAGGGAACTGAAGCTTTCTTT. This gives the protein CASSRGQGTEAFF.